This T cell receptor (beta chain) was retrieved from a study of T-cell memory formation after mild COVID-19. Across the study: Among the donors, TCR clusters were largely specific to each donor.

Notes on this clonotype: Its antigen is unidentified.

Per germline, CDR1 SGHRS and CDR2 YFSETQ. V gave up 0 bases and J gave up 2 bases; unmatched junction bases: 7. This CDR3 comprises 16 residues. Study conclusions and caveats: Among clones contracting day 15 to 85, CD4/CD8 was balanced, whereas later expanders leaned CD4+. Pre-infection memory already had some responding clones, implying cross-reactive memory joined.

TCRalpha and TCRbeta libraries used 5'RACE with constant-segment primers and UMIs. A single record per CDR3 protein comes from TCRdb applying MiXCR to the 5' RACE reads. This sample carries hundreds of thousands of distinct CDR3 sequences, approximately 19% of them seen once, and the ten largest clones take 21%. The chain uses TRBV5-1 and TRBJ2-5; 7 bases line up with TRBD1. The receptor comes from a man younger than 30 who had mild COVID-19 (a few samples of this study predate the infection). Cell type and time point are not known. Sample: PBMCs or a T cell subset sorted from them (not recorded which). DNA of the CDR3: TGCGCCAGCAGCTTGGGAGGGGGCATGGGTCAAGAGACCCAGTACTTC. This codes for CASSLGGGMGQETQYF. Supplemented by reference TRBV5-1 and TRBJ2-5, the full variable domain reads KAGVTQTPRYLIKTRGQQVTLSCSPISGHRSVSWYQQTPGQGLQFLFEYFSETQRNKGNFPGRFSGRQFSNSRSEMNVSTLELGDSALYLCASSLGGGMGQETQYFGPGTRLLVL.